The clone carrying this T cell receptor (beta chain) was counted a few times. Per the original methods: Researchers report that nucleated cell counts were estimated from reference gene primer amplification. Here immunoSEQ multiplex PCR was the method, and the copy in TCRdb shows in-frame clones only, minus some. That table is the source of V, J and clone size, and D and trimming were worked out from the DNA. This table holds more than 250,000 clones, 70% to 90% found once. Germline-derived CDR1 and CDR2 are SNHLY and FYNNEI. This CDR3 has 15 residues. V was pared by 5 bases and J by 4 bases, with 15 bases between. This record comes from a study of blood T cell repertoires in COVID-19. Study-wide context: Samples representing acute and convalescent COVID-19 were sourced from the United States, Italy and Spain. The analysed material was cDNA or gDNA that came from T cells, B-cell-depleted T cells, or PBMCs.

The rearrangement links TRBV2 to TRBJ1-3; maybe TRBD1 (5 bases). This TCR derives from a man in his sixties who had recovered from COVID-19. Material for sequencing was peripheral blood. CDR3 nucleotides: TGTGCCAGCAGTCCCACCCAGGGAACGGGAAACACCATATATTTT. Amino acids: CASSPTQGTGNTIYF.